This is a list of T cell receptor beta chains from one sample in a study of cytomegalovirus exposure and HLA in healthy donors. TCRdb's copy holds only in-frame clones and misses some; the assay was immunoSEQ multiplex PCR. The sample lists more than 150,000 clones, approximately 84% occurring once. Material: PBMCs. Receptor source: a young woman in good health and CMV-seropositive. Both conserved end residues are part of each CDR3. A D gene is named only where the DNA matches it firmly. The size field is filled for only some rows; it gives once, few, many or a size class.

TRBV5-6	.	once	TRBJ1-3	CASSGGLIRANTIYF	TGTGCCAGCAGCGGAGGACTGATCCGGGCTAACACCATATATTTT
TRBV5-1	TRBD1	.	TRBJ2-3	CASSLSGQGGTDTQYF	TGCGCCAGCAGCTTGAGTGGACAGGGAGGAACAGATACGCAGTATTTT
TRBV7-9	.	once	TRBJ2-3	CASSLQSQGWRDTQYF	TGTGCCAGCAGCTTACAGTCTCAGGGGTGGAGGGATACGCAGTATTTT
TRBV6-1	.	.	TRBJ1-2	CASSEAGGSYGYTF	TGTGCCAGCAGTGAAGCGGGAGGCAGTTATGGCTACACCTTC
TRBV5-6	.	few	TRBJ1-1	CASSLAWGLQGEAFF	TGTGCCAGCAGCTTGGCTTGGGGCTTACAGGGTGAGGCTTTCTTT
TRBV5-1	TRBD2	.	TRBJ2-7	CASSFSGGSYEQYF	TGCGCCAGCAGCTTTTCGGGGGGTTCGTACGAGCAGTACTTC
TRBV2	.	few	TRBJ2-7	CASSGLNEQYF	TGTGCCAGCAGTGGTCTAAACGAGCAGTACTTC
TRBV6-6	.	.	TRBJ1-1	CASSYRGVGKNTEAFF	TGTGCCAGCAGTTACCGCGGGGTAGGGAAGAACACTGAAGCTTTCTTT
TRBV5-1	.	.	TRBJ2-5	CASRRGLQETQYF	TGCGCCAGTAGGCGGGGGCTCCAAGAGACCCAGTACTTC
TRBV4-2	.	few	TRBJ2-3	CASSQAGGLGTDTQYF	TGTGCCAGCAGCCAAGCAGGGGGACTCGGCACAGATACGCAGTATTTT
TRBV13	TRBD1	.	TRBJ1-2	CASSLGGGAVYGYTF	TGTGCCAGCAGCTTAGGAGGGGGCGCAGTCTATGGCTACACCTTC
TRBV7-8	TRBD1	.	TRBJ2-7	CASSLGQGAPYEQYF	TGTGCCAGCAGCTTAGGACAGGGGGCCCCCTACGAGCAGTACTTC
TRBV10-3	.	.	TRBJ1-2	CAITGNGFGYTF	TGTGCCATCACGGGGAACGGCTTTGGCTACACCTTC
TRBV27	.	.	TRBJ2-3	CASSSTDTQYF	TGTGCCAGCTCAAGCACAGATACGCAGTATTTT
TRBV5-1	.	.	TRBJ2-3	CASSLDQPGHTDTQYF	TGCGCCAGCAGCTTGGACCAGCCTGGGCACACAGATACGCAGTATTTT
TRBV6-5	.	.	TRBJ2-2	CASSYLGGNTGELFF	TGTGCCAGCAGTTACTTAGGGGGTAACACCGGGGAGCTGTTTTTT
TRBV6-4	TRBD2	few	TRBJ2-1	CASSSGGGMDEQFF	TGTGCCAGCAGTTCTGGCGGGGGGATGGATGAGCAGTTCTTC
TRBV7-2	TRBD1	.	TRBJ2-1	CASSLGPGGNEQFF	TGTGCCAGCAGCTTAGGTCCAGGGGGAAATGAGCAGTTCTTC
TRBV28	.	few	TRBJ1-6	CASSLNRGSSPLHF	TGTGCCAGCAGTTTAAATCGGGGTAGCTCACCCCTCCACTTT
TRBV19	TRBD1	.	TRBJ2-7	CASSVTGGSYEQYF	TGTGCCAGTAGTGTCACAGGGGGCAGCTACGAGCAGTACTTC
TRBV18	TRBD1	.	TRBJ1-1	CASSPQDRGWGTEAFF	TGTGCCAGCTCACCCCAGGACAGGGGCTGGGGCACTGAAGCTTTCTTT
TRBV5-4	.	.	TRBJ1-2	CASSLYDGYTF	TGTGCCAGCAGCTTGTATGATGGCTACACCTTC
TRBV18	.	.	TRBJ2-4	CASSQGGRRHIQYF	TGTGCCAGCTCCCAAGGGGGACGGAGGCACATTCAGTACTTC
TRBV10-3	TRBD2	once	TRBJ2-1	CAISESGGEQGEQFF	TGTGCCATCAGTGAGTCCGGGGGGGAACAGGGTGAGCAGTTCTTC
TRBV9	.	.	TRBJ2-2	CASSPTGTTNTGELFF	TGTGCCAGCAGCCCTACCGGGACAACGAACACCGGGGAGCTGTTTTTT
TRBV27	.	once	TRBJ1-5	CASSRLTGLNQPQHF	TGTGCCAGCAGTCGCCTTACAGGTCTCAATCAGCCCCAGCATTTT
TRBV11-2	.	.	TRBJ2-7	CASSPLAPYEQYF	TGTGCCAGCAGCCCGTTAGCTCCCTACGAGCAGTACTTC
TRBV7-8	.	.	TRBJ1-5	CASSKGRTNSNQPQHF	TGTGCCAGCAGCAAAGGACGGACTAATAGCAATCAGCCCCAGCATTTT
TRBV6-4	TRBD2	.	TRBJ2-3	CASSVVASGGADTQYF	TGTGCCAGCAGTGTAGTAGCTAGCGGGGGAGCAGATACGCAGTATTTT
TRBV9	.	once	TRBJ2-3	CASSVDRDTQYF	TGTGCCAGCAGCGTAGATAGAGATACGCAGTATTTT
TRBV6-1	TRBD1	.	TRBJ2-2	CASSEGGQRHTGELFF	TGTGCCAGCAGTGAAGGGGGACAGCGGCACACCGGGGAGCTGTTTTTT
TRBV6-1	TRBD1	.	TRBJ1-4	CASSASTGVTNEKLFF	TGTGCCAGCAGTGCCTCGACAGGGGTTACTAATGAAAAACTGTTTTTT
TRBV5-8	TRBD1	.	TRBJ1-2	CASSPGQLANYGYTF	TGTGCCAGCAGCCCGGGACAGTTAGCTAACTATGGCTACACCTTC
TRBV9	.	.	TRBJ1-6	CASSPRVSSYNSPLHF	TGTGCCAGCAGCCCCCGGGTCAGCTCCTATAATTCACCCCTCCACTTT
TRBV19	TRBD1	.	TRBJ1-4	CASTRQGANEKLFF	TGTGCCAGTACCCGACAGGGGGCCAATGAAAAACTGTTTTTT
TRBV7-8	TRBD1	.	TRBJ1-5	CASSLASGQEDQPQHF	TGTGCCAGCAGCTTAGCATCAGGACAGGAGGATCAGCCCCAGCATTTT
TRBV9	.	few	TRBJ1-6	CASSGHNSPLHF	TGTGCCAGCAGCGGGCATAATTCACCCCTCCACTTT
TRBV5-6	.	.	TRBJ2-1	CASSFSNLPSYNEQFF	TGTGCCAGCAGCTTTTCAAACCTACCCTCCTACAATGAGCAGTTCTTC
TRBV7-2	.	.	TRBJ2-7	CASSLGLLNYEQYF	TGTGCCAGCAGCTTAGGACTGCTAAACTACGAGCAGTACTTC
TRBV2	TRBD1	.	TRBJ2-7	CASMSGTEDEQYF	TGTGCCAGCATGTCCGGGACAGAGGACGAGCAGTACTTC
TRBV5-1	TRBD1	.	TRBJ1-1	CASSLPGGSTEAFF	TGCGCCAGCAGCTTACCAGGGGGGAGCACTGAAGCTTTCTTT
TRBV4-1	.	once	TRBJ2-2	CASSQEGAGTGELFF	TGCGCCAGCAGCCAAGAGGGGGCTGGCACCGGGGAGCTGTTTTTT
TRBV5-1	.	.	TRBJ2-1	CASSSDTTAPNEQFF	TGCGCCAGCAGCTCGGACACAACAGCCCCCAATGAGCAGTTCTTC
TRBV7-6	.	once	TRBJ2-3	CASSFLGVIGNTDTQYF	TGTGCCAGCAGCTTTCTGGGAGTGATAGGGAACACAGATACGCAGTATTTT
TRBV27	TRBD2	.	TRBJ2-1	CASSFLTSRSLAGEQFF	TGTGCCAGCAGTTTTCTAACCTCCCGCAGCCTAGCGGGGGAGCAGTTCTTC
TRBV27	TRBD1	.	TRBJ1-4	CASSYRGPGEKLFF	TGTGCCAGCAGTTACAGGGGCCCGGGTGAAAAACTGTTTTTT
TRBV18	TRBD1	.	TRBJ1-6	CASSPGTGDNSPLHF	TGTGCCAGCTCACCAGGGACAGGGGATAATTCACCCCTCCACTTT
TRBV19	.	few	TRBJ1-1	CASSIYGAINTEAFF	TGTGCCAGTAGTATATATGGGGCTATTAACACTGAAGCTTTCTTT
TRBV5-5	.	.	TRBJ1-6	CASSFGGSYNSPLHF	TGTGCCAGCAGCTTTGGAGGGTCCTATAATTCACCCCTCCACTTT
TRBV14	.	.	TRBJ1-4	CASSPFYRTTNEKLFF	TGTGCCAGCAGCCCCTTCTACAGGACAACTAATGAAAAACTGTTTTTT
TRBV16	.	.	TRBJ1-4	CASSHARVGAEKLFF	TGTGCCAGCAGCCACGCGCGCGTCGGAGCCGAAAAACTGTTTTTT
TRBV5-1	.	once	TRBJ2-1	CASSLDRAGEQFF	TGCGCCAGCAGCTTGGACAGGGCAGGTGAGCAGTTCTTC
TRBV11-2	.	.	TRBJ1-1	CASSLGLRSMNTEAFF	TGTGCCAGCAGCTTAGGTCTGAGGAGTATGAACACTGAAGCTTTCTTT
TRBV10-3	TRBD2	few	TRBJ2-7	CAITGGLSEQYF	TGTGCCATCACGGGGGGGTTGTCCGAGCAGTACTTC
TRBV5-1	.	.	TRBJ1-4	CASSLVSGVNEKLFF	TGCGCCAGCAGCTTGGTTTCAGGGGTTAATGAAAAACTGTTTTTT
TRBV14	TRBD2	.	TRBJ2-1	CASSQGLALESNEQFF	TGTGCCAGCAGCCAAGGACTAGCCCTTGAGTCCAATGAGCAGTTCTTC
TRBV29-1	.	.	TRBJ1-1	CSVGGGHTEAFF	TGCAGCGTTGGGGGGGGACACACTGAAGCTTTCTTT
TRBV9	TRBD1	.	TRBJ2-5	CASSVGQGTETQYF	TGTGCCAGCAGCGTCGGACAGGGAACGGAGACCCAGTACTTC
TRBV6-1	TRBD1	.	TRBJ1-1	CASSSVQGREAFF	TGTGCCAGCAGTTCCGTACAGGGGAGGGAAGCTTTCTTT